Below, 30 T cell receptor beta chains from the same sample are listed, as sequenced in a study of blood T cell repertoires in COVID-19. This table comes from immunoSEQ multiplex PCR, and its TCRdb copy is limited to in-frame clones, with some not included. Of roughly 400,000 clones listed, nearly 90% are singletons. The sequencing input was PBMCs or T cells enriched from blood (not recorded which). These receptors all come from a woman between 18 and 29 years old who had been exposed to COVID-19.

The chain joins TRBV28 to TRBJ1-4; the D is unclear. The CDR3 sequence is 16 residues long. The V gene lost 2 bases and the J gene lost 0 bases, with 10 bases spanning the gap. Germline CDR1 reads MDHEN; CDR2 reads SYDVKM. CDR3 sequence reads: CASSLPYGATNEKLFF. The DNA of the CDR3 is TGTGCCAGCAGTTTACCCTACGGTGCAACTAATGAAAAACTGTTTTTT.

V and J are TRBV4-2 and TRBJ2-7; 7 bases are shared with TRBD1. V lost 1 base and J lost 1; bases outside the gene matches: 4. The germline gives CDR1 LGHNA, CDR2 YNFKEQ. This CDR3 region has 15 residues. The CDR3 DNA sequence: TGTGCCAGCAGCCAAGCCGGGACAGAATCCTACGAGCAGTACTTC. Protein: CASSQAGTESYEQYF.

The chain recombines TRBV6-5 with TRBJ2-2; the D is unclear. The length of the CDR3 is 15 residues. V was pared by 0 bases and J by 4 bases, with 9 bases between. CDR1 is MNHEY, CDR2 SVGAGI, per germline. CDR3 loop: CASSYSRILTGELFF. The CDR3 DNA follows: TGTGCCAGCAGTTACTCGAGAATCCTCACCGGGGAGCTGTTTTTT.

The chain joins TRBV4-2 to TRBJ2-1; the match to TRBD1 covers 10 bases. J was trimmed by 5 bases and V by 3 bases; bases with no gene match: 10. Germline loops: CDR1 LGHNA, CDR2 YNFKEQ. The CDR3 has 17 residues. The CDR3 region is CASSHTGRDRGHNEQFF. For the CDR3, the DNA is TGTGCCAGCAGCCATACGGGCCGGGACAGGGGACACAATGAGCAGTTCTTC.

This chain uses TRBV6-2 or TRBV6-3 with TRBJ2-5; D ambiguous. V lost 0 bases to trimming and J lost 4 bases, with 6 bases between them. Per germline, CDR1 MNHEY and CDR2 SVGEGT. The CDR3 loop spans 13 amino acids. Written as DNA, the CDR3 is TGTGCCAGCAGTTACTCGACTCGAGAGACCCAGTACTTC. It translates to CASSYSTRETQYF.

The V call is TRBV10-3, the J call TRBJ2-1, with 10 bases that match TRBD2. The trim removed 0 bases at V and 6 bases at J, leaving 5 bases unmatched. From germline, CDR1 is ENHRY and CDR2 SYGVKD. The CDR3 totals 16 residues. CDR3 nucleotides: TGTGCCATCAGTGAGTCGCTAGCGGGAGAAGGCAATGAGCAGTTCTTC. It encodes CAISESLAGEGNEQFF.

The chain joins TRBV7-9 to TRBJ2-7; TRBD2 matches 15 bases. The CDR3 consists of 14 residues. V was pared by 6 bases and J by 6 bases, with 3 bases of the junction left unmatched. Germline V CDR1 and CDR2: SEHNR, FQNEAQ (reference sequence). In nucleotides, the CDR3 is TGTGCCAGCAGTGGGACTAGCGGGAGGTCCGAGCAGTACTTC. Protein product: CASSGTSGRSEQYF.

Regarding this clone: The junction departs from germline at one end; a sequencing error may be responsible. The CDR3 loop is CASSVRGLIDNDGYTF. The DNA for the CDR3 is TGTGCCAGCAGTGTCAGGGGGCTGATAGATAACGATGGCTACACCTTC. The J gene is TRBJ1-2, the V gene TRBV2, with 8 nucleotides matching TRBD1. The germline CDR1 and CDR2 sequences are SNHLY and FYNNEI. The CDR3 contains 16 residues.

V usage is TRBV4-2 and J usage is TRBJ2-5, with 14 bases fitting TRBD2. CDR3 length: 16 amino acids. Germline values: CDR1 LGHNA, CDR2 YNFKEQ. The V and J ends lost 4 bases and 4 bases, in that order; junction bases with no gene match: 5. The CDR3 DNA follows: TGTGCCAGCAGCCCAACGACTAGCGGGGGGGGAGAGACCCAGTACTTC. Residues: CASSPTTSGGGETQYF.

The rearrangement uses TRBV19 and TRBJ2-7; TRBD2 agrees at 10 bases. Germline trimming cut 5 bases from V and 2 bases from J; bases unmatched to any gene: 9. Germline V gene data show CDR1 as LNHDA and CDR2 as SQIVND (reference sequence). The CDR3 extends over 16 amino acids. The CDR3 nucleotides read TGTGCCAGTAGTCTCCCAAAAGCGGGAGGGCCCTACGAGCAGTACTTC. Its protein is CASSLPKAGGPYEQYF.

This clone was picked up one time. The chain has TRBV4-3 and TRBJ1-1, with TRBD1 as a possible D gene (5 bases). CDR1 is LGHNA and CDR2 is YSLEER in the germline V gene. The CDR3 is 19 amino acids. The V end lost 0 bases, the J end lost 0 bases, and 20 bases lay between the germline ends. CDR3 nucleotides: TGCGCCAGCAGCCAAGACAAGGTAGGGGTCAGCCCTATGAACACTGAAGCTTTCTTT. As protein: CASSQDKVGVSPMNTEAFF.

V usage is TRBV28 and J usage is TRBJ2-5; 8 bases are shared with TRBD2. This CDR3 comprises 15 residues. Germline V gives CDR1 MDHEN, CDR2 SYDVKM. V dropped 5 bases and J dropped 4; count of bases not matched to a gene: 9. The DNA for the CDR3 is TGTGCCAGCAGTACCCCGGGGGGGCCAGGAGAGACCCAGTACTTC. Translating it yields CASSTPGGPGETQYF.

The chain couples TRBV7-3 to TRBJ2-2; TRBD1 aligns across 7 bases. V shed 2 bases and J 6 bases; nucleotides not matched to a gene: 6. Germline values: CDR1 SGHTA, CDR2 FQGTGA. The CDR3 has 15 amino acids. The CDR3 here is CASSLRQGEPGELFF. CDR3 nucleotide sequence: TGTGCCAGCAGCTTACGACAGGGAGAGCCCGGGGAGCTGTTTTTT.

CDR3 residues: CAWSPYRGRWGTEAFF. The CDR3 nucleotides read TGTGCCTGGAGTCCTTACAGGGGGCGATGGGGCACTGAAGCTTTCTTT. The V and J genes are TRBV30 and TRBJ1-1, with 9 nucleotides matching TRBD1. After removal of 2 bases from V and 4 bases from J, the junction contained 11 bases not matched to a gene. Looked up from germline, CDR1 is GTSNPN and CDR2 is SVGIG (reference sequence). The CDR3 consists of 16 residues. The full variable domain, completed using reference TRBV30 and TRBJ1-1, is SQTIHQWPATLVQPVGSPLSLECTVEGTSNPNLYWYRQAAGRGLQLLFYSVGIGQISSEVPQNLSASRPQDRQFILSSKKLLLSDSGFYLCAWSPYRGRWGTEAFFGQGTRLTVV.

The rearrangement links TRBV2 to TRBJ2-7; no firm D call. Germline V gives CDR1 SNHLY, CDR2 FYNNEI. Trimming pared 7 bases from V and 0 bases from J, leaving 10 bases between. The CDR3 is made up of 13 amino acids. CDR3 nucleotide sequence: TGTGCCAGCATCCAGTTCCTCTCCTACGAGCAGTACTTC. It encodes CASIQFLSYEQYF.

V usage is TRBV3-1 (or the pseudogene TRBV3-2) and J usage is TRBJ2-5; possible D gene TRBD1, 5 bases. Germline V CDR1 and CDR2: LGHDT, YNNKEL (reference sequence). Trimming removed 2 bases at V and 5 bases at J, with 12 bases between. CDR3 length: 14 amino acids. The CDR3 DNA sequence: TGTGCCAGCAGCCAAAAGGGGCTTCGGGAGACCCAGTACTTC. Protein product: CASSQKGLRETQYF.

V usage is TRBV5-5 and J usage is TRBJ2-7; D uncertain. Between the trimmed V and J ends, which lost 0 bases and 4 bases, there was a span of 14 bases. The CDR3 has 15 amino acids. Germline V CDR1 and CDR2: SGHKS, YYEKEE (reference sequence). The CDR3 here is CASSLARVALYEQYF. Written as DNA, the CDR3 is TGTGCCAGCAGCTTGGCCCGAGTAGCTCTGTACGAGCAGTACTTC.

V is TRBV7-9 and J is TRBJ1-1, with 12 positions matching TRBD1. Trimming took 3 bases from V and 6 from J; bases not matched to a gene: 2. The CDR3 spans 14 residues. CDR1 and CDR2 (germline): SEHNR, FQNEAQ (reference sequence). DNA of the CDR3: TGTGCCAGCAGCTTGGGACAGGGGGCCCCTGAAGCTTTCTTT. Amino acids: CASSLGQGAPEAFF.

The chain has TRBV9 and TRBJ2-2; no clear D. V was pared by 0 bases and J by 6 bases, with 9 bases between. Germline values: CDR1 SGDLS, CDR2 YYNGEE. The length of the CDR3 is 14 residues. The CDR3 here is CASSVGPGPGELFF. The CDR3 DNA sequence: TGTGCCAGCAGCGTAGGACCGGGTCCCGGGGAGCTGTTTTTT.

This sequence joins TRBV7-6 and TRBJ1-5; the match to TRBD1 covers 9 bases. Trimming at V came to 5 bases and at J to 4 bases, leaving 6 bases not matched to a gene. Germline CDR1 is SGHVS and CDR2 is FNYEAQ. CDR3 size: 15 residues. CDR3 residues: CASSPGQGWNQPQHF. The CDR3 region has the DNA TGTGCCAGCAGCCCCGGACAGGGGTGGAATCAGCCCCAGCATTTT. Full variable domain (remainder filled in from reference TRBV7-6 and TRBJ1-5): GAGVSQSPRYKVTKRGQDVALRCDPISGHVSLYWYRQALGQGPEFLTYFNYEAQQDKSGLPNDRFSAERPEGSISTLTIQRTEQRDSAMYRCASSPGQGWNQPQHFGDGTRLSIL.

With regard to this clone: Relative to the germline gene, one junction end is altered; a read error may explain this. The rearrangement joins TRBV2 to TRBJ2-1, with TRBD2 matching 10 bases. CDR3 size: 15 residues. Germline V lookup: CDR1 SNHLY, CDR2 FYNNEI. In nucleotides, the CDR3 is TGTGCCAGCAGAGAAGAGCGGGGGGGCACGAATGAGCAGTTCTTC. It translates to CASREERGGTNEQFF.

V and J are TRBV6-5 and TRBJ1-6, with D maybe TRBD1 (5 bases). Germline assignment: CDR1 MNHEY and CDR2 SVGAGI. The CDR3 contains 12 residues. V shed 6 bases and J shed 7 bases, with 7 bases lying between them. CDR3 coding DNA: TGTGCCAGCAGGACAGAAAATTCACCCCTCCACTTT. It translates to CASRTENSPLHF.

The CDR3 DNA reads TGTGCCAGCAGGTTCGGGTCGGTGCAGTTCTTC. Encoded protein: CASRFGSVQFF. This rearrangement joins TRBV28 to TRBJ2-1; D is unclear. CDR3 size: 11 residues. V was pared by 6 bases and J by 12 bases, with 12 bases between. Germline CDR1 is MDHEN and CDR2 is SYDVKM.

The chain couples TRBV4-1 to TRBJ2-6; TRBD2 agrees at 8 bases. Per the germline V gene, CDR1 is MGHRA and CDR2 is YSYEKL. This CDR3 is built from 19 residues. V shed 1 base and J 0 bases; nucleotides not matched to a gene: 8. As DNA, the CDR3 is TGCGCCAGCAGCCAAGCTACTCTAGCGGGCCGCTCTGGGGCCAACGTCCTGACTTTC. Translation: CASSQATLAGRSGANVLTF.

CDR3 coding DNA: TGTGCCAGCAGTGAGGCCGGGACAGGGGTTGGTGGGGCCAACGTCCTGACTTTC. It specifies CASSEAGTGVGGANVLTF. The chain employs TRBV6-1 and TRBJ2-6; 10 bases map to TRBD1. The CDR3 runs to 18 residues. V shed 3 bases, J shed 3 bases, and the junction held 8 bases outside the gene matches. Germline lookup yields CDR1 MNHNS and CDR2 SASEGT.

This chain uses TRBV15 with TRBJ2-7; D perhaps matches TRBD1 (5 bases). Germline CDR1 LNHNV, CDR2 YYDKDF (reference sequence). The CDR3 is 11 amino acids. Deletions cut 8 bases from V and 3 bases from J, with 8 bases between. The CDR3 region is CATGAYYEQYF. CDR3 DNA: TGTGCCACCGGGGCCTACTACGAGCAGTACTTC.

This clone was found a few times. V and J are TRBV11-2 and TRBJ2-7; 11 bases align to TRBD1. CDR3 length: 13 amino acids. Per germline, CDR1 SGHAT and CDR2 FQNNGV. V shed 5 bases, J shed 6 bases, and the junction held 3 bases outside the gene matches. The CDR3 DNA reads as TGTGCCAGCAGCCTGGGGACAGGGGGCGAGCAGTACTTC. This translates into CASSLGTGGEQYF. Filled out from reference TRBV11-2 and TRBJ2-7, the complete variable domain reads EAGVAQSPRYKIIEKRQSVAFWCNPISGHATLYWYQQILGQGPKLLIQFQNNGVVDDSQLPKDRFSAERLKGVDSTLKIQPAKLEDSAVYLCASSLGTGGEQYFGPGTRLTVT.

The J gene is TRBJ1-3, the V gene TRBV28; possibly TRBD1 for D (5 bases). V lost 7 bases to trimming and J lost 0 bases, with 25 bases between them. CDR3 length: 19 residues. Germline assignment: CDR1 MDHEN and CDR2 SYDVKM. The DNA for the CDR3 is TGTGCCAGCACCATAGCGGGACCAGGGATCAGGAACTCTGGAAACACCATATATTTT. It codes for CASTIAGPGIRNSGNTIYF.

The CDR3 bases are TGTGCCAGTAGTATCAGTAGGCGGGCCAAAAACATTCAGTACTTC. It yields the protein CASSISRRAKNIQYF. V and J are TRBV19 and TRBJ2-4, with D uncertain. Trimming shortened V by 3 bases and J by 1 base, and 10 bases separated the two germline ends. CDR1 and CDR2 from the germline V gene are LNHDA and SQIVND (reference sequence). CDR3 length: 15 amino acids.

The chain uses TRBV7-2 and TRBJ2-2; TRBD1 might be the D (8 bases). V was pared by 3 bases and J by 5 bases, with 13 bases between. Germline V gene lookup returns CDR1 SGHTA and CDR2 FQGNSA. The CDR3 is made up of 15 amino acids. The CDR3 reads CASSFRGRGTGELFF. CDR3 nucleotides: TGTGCCAGCAGCTTCAGGGGGCGGGGGACCGGGGAGCTGTTTTTT.